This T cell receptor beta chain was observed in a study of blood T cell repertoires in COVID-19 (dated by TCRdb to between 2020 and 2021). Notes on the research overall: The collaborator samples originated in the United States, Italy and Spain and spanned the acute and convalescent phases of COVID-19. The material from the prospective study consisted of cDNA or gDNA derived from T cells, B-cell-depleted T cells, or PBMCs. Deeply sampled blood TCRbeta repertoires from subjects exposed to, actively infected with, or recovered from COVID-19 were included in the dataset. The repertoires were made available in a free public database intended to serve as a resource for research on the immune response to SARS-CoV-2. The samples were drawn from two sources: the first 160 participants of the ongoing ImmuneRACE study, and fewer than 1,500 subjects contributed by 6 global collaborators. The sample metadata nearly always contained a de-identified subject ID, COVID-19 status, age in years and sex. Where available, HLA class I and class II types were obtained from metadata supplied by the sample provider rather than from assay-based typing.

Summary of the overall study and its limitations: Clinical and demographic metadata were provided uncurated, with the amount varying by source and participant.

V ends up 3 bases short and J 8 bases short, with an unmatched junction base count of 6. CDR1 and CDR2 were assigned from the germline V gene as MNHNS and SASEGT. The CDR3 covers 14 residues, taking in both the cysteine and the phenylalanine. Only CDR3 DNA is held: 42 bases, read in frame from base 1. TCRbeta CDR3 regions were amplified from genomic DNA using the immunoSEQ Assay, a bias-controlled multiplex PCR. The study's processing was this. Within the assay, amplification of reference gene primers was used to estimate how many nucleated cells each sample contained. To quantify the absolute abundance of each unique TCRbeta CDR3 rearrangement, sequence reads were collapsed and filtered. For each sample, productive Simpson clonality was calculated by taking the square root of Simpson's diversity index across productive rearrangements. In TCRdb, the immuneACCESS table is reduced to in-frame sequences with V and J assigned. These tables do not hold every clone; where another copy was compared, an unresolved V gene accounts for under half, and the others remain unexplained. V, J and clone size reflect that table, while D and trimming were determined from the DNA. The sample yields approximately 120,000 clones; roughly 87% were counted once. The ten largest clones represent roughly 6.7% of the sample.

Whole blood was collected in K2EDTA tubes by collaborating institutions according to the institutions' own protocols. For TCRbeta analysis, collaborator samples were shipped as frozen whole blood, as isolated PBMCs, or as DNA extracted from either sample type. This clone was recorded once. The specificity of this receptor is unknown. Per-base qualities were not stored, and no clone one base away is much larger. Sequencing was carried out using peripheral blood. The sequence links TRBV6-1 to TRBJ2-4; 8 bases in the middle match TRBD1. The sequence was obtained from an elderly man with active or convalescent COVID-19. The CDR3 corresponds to CASSDQGARYIQYF. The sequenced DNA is TGTGCCAGCAGTGATCAGGGGGCGAGGTACATTCAGTACTTC.